This T cell receptor (beta chain) came from a study of T-cell memory formation after mild COVID-19. Study in general: In these data, TCR clusters were largely donor specific.

Germline-derived CDR1 and CDR2 are ENHRY and SYGVKD. The CDR3 length is 11 residues. Trimming took off 6 bases at V and 2 bases at J, with 4 bases between the two ends. Using its own MiXCR run on the 5' RACE reads, TCRdb lists one record per CDR3 protein. This table has 580,000 or so distinct CDR3 sequences, roughly 17% appearing once. The rearrangement joins TRBV10-3 to TRBJ2-5; D is ambiguous. The sequencing sample was made of PBMCs or a T cell subset sorted from them (not recorded which). The TCR originated in an adult woman who had mild COVID-19 (a few samples of this study predate the infection). Cell type and time point are not known. Here the CDR3 reads CAISRQETQYF. DNA of the CDR3: TGTGCCATCAGCAGGCAAGAGACCCAGTACTTC.